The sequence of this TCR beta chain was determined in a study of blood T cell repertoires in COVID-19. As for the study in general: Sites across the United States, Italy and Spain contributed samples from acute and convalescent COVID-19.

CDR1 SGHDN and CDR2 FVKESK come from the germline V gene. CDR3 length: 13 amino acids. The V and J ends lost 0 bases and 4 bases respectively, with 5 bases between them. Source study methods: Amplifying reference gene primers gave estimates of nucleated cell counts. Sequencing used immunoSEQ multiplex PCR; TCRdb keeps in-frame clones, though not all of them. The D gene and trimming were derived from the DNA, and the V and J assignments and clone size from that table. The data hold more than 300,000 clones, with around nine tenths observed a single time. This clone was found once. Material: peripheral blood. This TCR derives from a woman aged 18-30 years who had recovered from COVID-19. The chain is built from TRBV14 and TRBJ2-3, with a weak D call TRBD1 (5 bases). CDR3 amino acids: CASSQETADTQYF. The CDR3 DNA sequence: TGTGCCAGCAGCCAAGAGACAGCAGATACGCAGTATTTT.